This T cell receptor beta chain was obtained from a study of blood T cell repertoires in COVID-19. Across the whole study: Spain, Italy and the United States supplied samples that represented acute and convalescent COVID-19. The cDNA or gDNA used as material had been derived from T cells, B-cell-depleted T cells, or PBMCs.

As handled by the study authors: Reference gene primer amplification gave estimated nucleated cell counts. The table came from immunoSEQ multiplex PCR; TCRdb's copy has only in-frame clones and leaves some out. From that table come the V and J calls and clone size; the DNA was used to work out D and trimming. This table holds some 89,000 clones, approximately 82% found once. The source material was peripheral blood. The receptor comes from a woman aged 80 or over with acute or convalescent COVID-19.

CDR3 DNA: TGTGCCAGCAGTAAGACAGGGAACACTGAAGCTTTCTTT. Protein product: CASSKTGNTEAFF. The rearrangement joins TRBV7-9 to TRBJ1-1; TRBD1 might be the D (6 bases). Germline CDR1 and CDR2: SEHNR and FQNEAQ (reference sequence). This CDR3 contains 13 residues. The V end lost 6 bases, the J end lost 1 base, and 9 bases lay between the germline ends. The variable domain in full, completed from reference TRBV7-9 and TRBJ1-1, reads DTGVSQNPRHKITKRGQNVTFRCDPISEHNRLYWYRQTLGQGPEFLTYFQNEAQLEKSRLLSDRFSAERPKGSFSTLEIQRTEQGDSAMYLCASSKTGNTEAFFGQGTRLTVV.